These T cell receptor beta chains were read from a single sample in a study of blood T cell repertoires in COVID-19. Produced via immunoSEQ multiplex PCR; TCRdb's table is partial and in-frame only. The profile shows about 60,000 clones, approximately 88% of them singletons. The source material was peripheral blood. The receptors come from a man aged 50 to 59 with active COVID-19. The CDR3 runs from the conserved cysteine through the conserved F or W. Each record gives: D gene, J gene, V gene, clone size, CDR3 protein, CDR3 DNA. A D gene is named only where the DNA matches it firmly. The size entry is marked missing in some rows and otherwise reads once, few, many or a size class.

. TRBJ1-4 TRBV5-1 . CASSLRSNEKLFF TGCGCCAGCAGCTTGAGGAGTAATGAAAAACTGTTTTTT
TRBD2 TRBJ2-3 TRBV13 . CASSLGERGPTSGTQYF TGTGCCAGCAGCTTAGGAGAGCGGGGGCCGACATCCGGTACGCAGTATTTT
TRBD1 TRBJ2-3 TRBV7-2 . CASSFRTGVTDTQYF TGTGCCAGCAGCTTCAGGACAGGGGTCACAGATACGCAGTATTTT
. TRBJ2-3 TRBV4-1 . CASSQEGWASTDTQYF TGCGCCAGCAGCCAAGAAGGCTGGGCTAGCACAGATACGCAGTATTTT
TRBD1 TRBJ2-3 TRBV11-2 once CASSVTGGKIADTQYF TGTGCCAGCAGCGTCACAGGGGGCAAGATTGCAGATACGCAGTATTTT
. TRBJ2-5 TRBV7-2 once CASSLSRAVLETQYF TGTGCCAGCAGCTTGTCCAGGGCCGTTTTGGAGACCCAGTACTTC
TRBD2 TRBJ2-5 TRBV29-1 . CSGTQSGGYQETQYF TGCAGCGGTACTCAAAGCGGGGGGTACCAAGAGACCCAGTACTTC
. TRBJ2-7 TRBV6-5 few CASSYVGAAYEQYF TGTGCCAGCAGTTACGTGGGGGCCGCCTACGAGCAGTACTTC
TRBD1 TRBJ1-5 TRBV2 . CASSDFRTGVDQPQHF TGTGCCAGCAGTGACTTTCGGACAGGGGTTGATCAGCCCCAGCATTTT
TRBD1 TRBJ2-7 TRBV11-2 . CASSLQDRGAEQYF TGTGCCAGCAGCTTGCAGGACAGGGGAGCCGAGCAGTACTTC
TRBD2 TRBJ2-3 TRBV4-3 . CASSQGTPSGGPRDTQYF TGCGCCAGCAGCCAAGGAACCCCTAGCGGGGGGCCCCGAGATACGCAGTATTTT
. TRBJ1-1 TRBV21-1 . CASSPHDRGRRAFF TGTGCCAGCAGCCCGCACGACAGGGGGCGGCGGGCTTTCTTT
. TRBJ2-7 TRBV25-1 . CASSDAGASYEQYF TGTGCCAGCAGCGACGCGGGGGCATCCTACGAGCAGTACTTC
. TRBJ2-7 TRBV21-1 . CASSKRSTGQGPYEQYF TGTGCCAGCAGCAAAAGGTCGACGGGACAGGGCCCCTACGAGCAGTACTTC
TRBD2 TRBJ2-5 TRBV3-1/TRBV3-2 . CASSQGRGATPSTTETQYF TGTGCCAGCAGCCAAGGGCGGGGGGCCACGCCGTCCACAACAGAGACCCAGTACTTC
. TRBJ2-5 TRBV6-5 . CASSLTTGGTQYF TGTGCCAGCAGTTTGACGACAGGTGGGACCCAGTACTTC
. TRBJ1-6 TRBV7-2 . CASSSRDTYNSPLHF TGTGCCAGCAGCTCCCGGGACACTTATAATTCACCCCTCCACTTT
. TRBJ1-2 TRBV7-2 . CASSLNPGLNYGYTF TGTGCCAGCAGCTTAAATCCAGGGCTGAACTATGGCTACACCTTC
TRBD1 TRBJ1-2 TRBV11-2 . CASSLRQGAESGYTF TGTGCCAGCAGCTTACGGCAGGGGGCCGAGAGTGGCTACACCTTC
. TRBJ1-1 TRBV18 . CASSPPAGQGNTEAFF TGTGCCAGCTCACCACCGGCAGGGCAAGGGAACACTGAAGCTTTCTTT
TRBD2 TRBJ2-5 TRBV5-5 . CASTSPAGAGGPETQYF TGTGCCAGCACCAGCCCAGCTGGGGCGGGGGGCCCCGAGACCCAGTACTTC
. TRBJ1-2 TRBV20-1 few CSPKTTYGYTF TGCAGTCCTAAGACAACATATGGCTACACCTTC
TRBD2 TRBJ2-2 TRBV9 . CASSPGLQNTGELFF TGTGCCAGCAGCCCGGGACTACAGAACACCGGGGAGCTGTTTTTT
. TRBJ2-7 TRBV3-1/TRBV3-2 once CASGDIYEQYF TGTGCCAGCGGGGACATCTACGAGCAGTACTTC
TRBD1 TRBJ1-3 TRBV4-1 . CASSQEDRGNTIYF TGCGCCAGCAGCCAAGAGGACAGGGGCAACACCATATATTTT
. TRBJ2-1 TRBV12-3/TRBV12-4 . CASSSYSNEQFF TGTGCCAGCAGCTCGTATTCCAATGAGCAGTTCTTC
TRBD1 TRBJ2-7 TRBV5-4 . CASSLTRGSDEQYF TGTGCCAGCAGCTTGACCAGGGGGAGCGACGAGCAGTACTTC
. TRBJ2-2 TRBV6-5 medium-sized CASNPPRAGELFF TGTGCCAGCAACCCACCGAGGGCCGGGGAGCTGTTTTTT
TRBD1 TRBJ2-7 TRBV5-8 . CASSRGQGAREQYF TGTGCCAGCAGCCGCGGACAGGGGGCGCGAGAGCAGTACTTC
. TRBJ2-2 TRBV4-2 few CASSYQTGSGAGELFF TGTGCCAGCAGTTATCAAACAGGGAGCGGAGCCGGGGAGCTGTTTTTT
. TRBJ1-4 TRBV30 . CAWSRTATNEKLFF TGTGCCTGGAGTCGGACAGCAACTAATGAAAAACTGTTTTTT
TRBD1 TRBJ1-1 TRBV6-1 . CASSDPDRAEAFF TGTGCCAGCAGTGACCCGGACAGGGCCGAAGCTTTCTTT
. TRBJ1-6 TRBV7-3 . CASSLSGGLYNSPLHF TGTGCCAGCAGCTTATCGGGTGGTTTGTATAATTCACCCCTCCACTTT